These 19 T cell receptor beta chains came from one sample sequenced in a study of regulatory T cells in long-lasting Graves disease (dated by TCRdb to the early 2020s). Per the publication, the time point label means: newly diagnosed GD, antithyroid drugs for less than 3 months. For both TCR sequencing and RNA sequencing, RNA was extracted from PBMCs in TRIzol. The method behind the library was multiplex PCR. The listed sequencing device is Illumina HiSeq 4000. iRepertoire HTBI primers and Arm-PCR amplification of CDR3 regions were used to construct TCR beta libraries. Clones were called with MiXCR by TCRdb after fastp trimmed the public reads at Q25, and only in-frame beta chains were retained. Every entry covers one CDR3 protein and lists the most common genes and DNA from its rows. This sample has about 460,000 distinct CDR3 sequences in its table, and 14% of those were observed once. The top ten constitute roughly a sixth of the sample.

This same sample was also taken into another study, of T cells in Graves' hyperthyroidism and ophthalmopathy.

This specimen consisted of peripheral blood mononuclear cells (PBMCs), obtained at new diagnosis, from a patient treated with antithyroid drugs. All receptors derive from a woman in her forties or fifties with Graves disease. Donor details come from another sample of the same person, matched by shared clones.

The chain uses TRBV9 and TRBJ1-6; D is ambiguous. The germline gives CDR1 SGDLS, CDR2 YYNGEE. V was trimmed by 8 bases and J by 7 bases, leaving 13 bases between them. The CDR3 is made up of 13 amino acids. The CDR3 loop is CASALNRNSPLHF. The CDR3 coding sequence is TGTGCCAGTGCGTTGAACAGAAATTCACCCCTCCACTTT.

This clonotype showed up many times. V usage is TRBV11-2 and J usage is TRBJ1-4; the D is unclear. The germline V and J ends were trimmed by 5 bases and 2 bases, with 15 bases remaining between them. Germline-derived CDR1 and CDR2 are SGHAT and FQNNGV. The CDR3 sequence is 16 residues long. The CDR3 DNA sequence: TGTGCCAGCAGCCCTGTCCAGGATCCCACTAATGAAAAACTGTTTTTT. As protein: CASSPVQDPTNEKLFF.

As concerns this clonotype: A much larger clone differs from this one at a single base, so this may be a read error. This CDR3 is missing its conserved last phenylalanine or tryptophan, likely due to a read error. J is TRBJ2-1 and V is TRBV10-3; D may be TRBD1 (6 bases). In germline, CDR1 is ENHRY, CDR2 SYGVKD. The CDR3 consists of 14 residues. V lost 3 bases, J lost 3 bases, and 9 bases lay in between. CDR3 DNA sequence: TGTGCCATCAGTGACAGGGGCTACTACAATGAGCAGTTCTCC. Protein: CAISDRGYYNEQFS.

The chain has TRBV7-6 and TRBJ2-7, with D possibly TRBD2 on 6 matching bases. This CDR3 contains 19 residues. The V gene lost 0 bases and the J gene lost 1 base, with 22 bases spanning the gap. Germline assignment: CDR1 SGHVS and CDR2 FNYEAQ. The CDR3 DNA sequence: TGTGCCAGCAGCTTAGCGCAATCGGATCGGACGGGAGCTTCCTACGAGCAGTACTTC. This encodes CASSLAQSDRTGASYEQYF.

This chain uses TRBV20-1 with TRBJ2-1; D not resolved. The germline CDR1 and CDR2 sequences are DFQATT and SNEGSKA (reference sequence). The V gene lost 1 base and the J gene lost 3 bases, with 7 bases spanning the gap. This CDR3 contains 13 residues. The DNA of the CDR3 is TGCAGTGCTAGAGTACAGTACTACAATGAGCAGTTCTTC. It codes for CSARVQYYNEQFF.

The count of this clonotype is one. The V gene is TRBV28, the J gene TRBJ2-3; 14 nucleotides line up with TRBD2. Trimming removed 4 bases from V and 7 bases from J; junction bases left unmatched: 13. The CDR3 covers 18 residues. The V gene's germline CDR1 is MDHEN and CDR2 SYDVKM. CDR3 sequence (DNA): TGTGCCAGCAGTTCATACCACGGACTAGCGGGAGGCATGAATACGCAGTATTTT. Amino acid sequence: CASSSYHGLAGGMNTQYF.

V gene TRBV7-6 combines with J gene TRBJ1-1; no clear D. The CDR3 runs 16 residues. Germline V lookup: CDR1 SGHVS, CDR2 FNYEAQ. Trimming pared 2 bases from V and 0 bases from J, leaving 13 bases between. The chain's CDR3 is CASSLRGRNMNTEAFF. CDR3 in DNA: TGTGCCAGCAGCTTAAGAGGGCGCAACATGAACACTGAAGCTTTCTTT.

This chain links TRBV29-1 with TRBJ2-2; 15 bases fit TRBD2. J gave up 5 bases and V 3 bases, and 4 bases lay outside the gene matches. This CDR3 region has 16 residues. Germline V gene data show CDR1 as SQVTM and CDR2 as ANQGSEA. The CDR3 nucleotides read TGCAGCGTTGAGGGACTAGCGGGAGGAAGGACCGGGGAGCTGTTTTTT. Encoded protein: CSVEGLAGGRTGELFF.

This clonotype was seen a handful of times. The rearrangement joins TRBV28 to TRBJ2-7, with D possibly being TRBD1 (8 bases). The CDR3 covers 15 residues. Germline V lookup: CDR1 MDHEN, CDR2 SYDVKM. The V gene lost 6 bases and the J gene lost 5 bases, with 20 bases spanning the gap. The CDR3 DNA reads as TGTGCCAGCAGAGCCCCCACAGGGGGGGGCAACGAGCAGTACTTC. Protein sequence: CASRAPTGGGNEQYF.

The table lists this clonotype with a few counts. The V call is TRBV9, the J call TRBJ2-2, with unresolved D. The CDR3 is made up of 16 amino acids. Germline assignment: CDR1 SGDLS and CDR2 YYNGEE. With 0 bases removed from V and 2 bases from J, the gap between germline ends came to 11 bases. The CDR3 is CASSVGRLPNTGELFF. CDR3 nucleotides: TGTGCCAGCAGCGTAGGTCGACTTCCAAACACCGGGGAGCTGTTTTTT.

The chain employs TRBV29-1 and TRBJ1-4; D gene uncertain. This CDR3 comprises 9 residues. Germline V lookup: CDR1 SQVTM, CDR2 ANQGSEA. V was cut by 5 bases and J by 7 bases, with 2 bases left in between. This CDR3 is CSVTEKLFF. For the CDR3, the DNA is TGCAGCGTTACTGAAAAACTGTTTTTT. The full variable domain, completed using reference TRBV29-1 and TRBJ1-4, is SAVISQKPSRDICQRGTSLTIQCQVDSQVTMMFWYRQQPGQSLTLIATANQGSEATYESGFVIDKFPISRPNLTFSTLTVSNMSPEDSSIYLCSVTEKLFFGSGTQLSVL.

The CDR3 loop reads CASSLRTLWGVDRRDEQFF. The DNA of the CDR3 is TGTGCCAGCAGTTTACGGACGTTGTGGGGGGTTGATCGTCGCGATGAGCAGTTCTTC. This chain connects TRBV12-3 or TRBV12-4 to TRBJ2-1, with a possible D match to TRBD2 (6 bases). The germline V and J ends were trimmed by 2 bases and 8 bases, with 28 bases remaining between them. The CDR3 extends over 19 amino acids.

This clonotype turned up a few times. The chain has TRBV3-1 and TRBJ1-1; D gene unclear. This CDR3 comprises 16 residues. CDR1 is LGHDT, CDR2 YNNKEL, per germline (reference sequence). V dropped 3 bases and J dropped 0 bases, with 14 bases sitting between them. The CDR3 here is CASSQESGFMNTEAFF. The CDR3 region has the DNA TGTGCCAGCAGCCAGGAGTCGGGCTTCATGAACACTGAAGCTTTCTTT.

This clonotype was detected only a few times. The V and J genes are TRBV6-4 and TRBJ1-4, with D tentatively TRBD1 (6 bases). V was trimmed by 4 bases and J by 8 bases, leaving 11 bases between them. The CDR3 is made up of 13 amino acids. The germline V gene encodes CDR1 MRHNA and CDR2 SNTAGT. CDR3: CASSAGVHEKLFF. In nucleotides, the CDR3 is TGTGCCAGCAGTGCAGGGGTTCACGAAAAACTGTTTTTT.

The chain joins TRBV12-5 to TRBJ1-1, with unresolved D. CDR3 size: 18 residues. Trimming cost V 1 base and J 5 bases, with 23 bases left between them. Germline CDR1 LGHNT, CDR2 FRNRAP. CDR3 sequence reads: CASGLAPWTGEEGTEAFF. The CDR3 region has the DNA TGTGCTAGTGGTTTGGCCCCTTGGACCGGGGAGGAAGGGACTGAAGCTTTCTTT.

This clonotype was recorded at least ten times. The rearrangement joins TRBV6-2 or TRBV6-3 to TRBJ2-4, with TRBD1 as a possible D gene (7 bases). V lost 4 bases to trimming and J lost 0 bases, with 10 bases between them. This CDR3 region has 15 residues. Germline CDR1 and CDR2: MNHEY and SVGEGT. The CDR3 protein is CASSSRGAAKNIQYF. Written as DNA, the CDR3 is TGTGCCAGCAGTTCCAGGGGGGCAGCCAAAAACATTCAGTACTTC.

The chain employs TRBV5-1 and TRBJ2-1; TRBD2 matches at 10 bases. CDR1 SGHRS and CDR2 YFSETQ come from the germline V gene. The CDR3 extends over 18 amino acids. Trimming at V came to 6 bases and at J to 5 bases, leaving 17 bases not matched to a gene. The chain's CDR3 is CASTSLASGRMGDNEQFF. CDR3 sequence (DNA): TGCGCCAGCACTTCCCTGGCTAGCGGGAGAATGGGTGACAATGAGCAGTTCTTC.

The sample holds many counts of this clonotype. V is TRBV2 and J is TRBJ2-1; D may match TRBD1 or TRBD2 (5 bases each). CDR1 is SNHLY and CDR2 is FYNNEI in the germline V gene. The CDR3 is made up of 14 amino acids. V was shortened by 7 bases and J by 5 bases, with 15 bases between the two germline ends. The DNA for the CDR3 is TGTGCCAGCATCAAAGTTGGGGGAAACAATGAGCAGTTCTTC. It translates to CASIKVGGNNEQFF. The complete variable domain, with remaining parts taken from reference TRBV2 and TRBJ2-1, reads EPEVTQTPSHQVTQMGQEVILRCVPISNHLYFYWYRQILGQKVEFLVSFYNNEISEKSEIFDDQFSVERPDGSNFTLKIRSTKLEDSAMYFCASIKVGGNNEQFFGPGTRLTVL.

This clonotype came up many times. The rearrangement links TRBV3-1 to TRBJ2-7, with 9 bases fitting TRBD1. Germline CDR1 LGHDT, CDR2 YNNKEL (reference sequence). Trimming at V came to 4 bases and at J to 5 bases, leaving 6 bases not matched to a gene. The length of the CDR3 is 14 residues. CDR3 sequence: CASSRGTGFDEQYF. Here the CDR3 DNA reads TGTGCCAGCAGCCGAGGGACAGGGTTTGACGAGCAGTACTTC.